This T cell receptor (beta chain) stems from a study of vaccination effects on CD4 cells after COVID-19. Study-wide findings and caveats: Late after vaccination, infection- and vaccine-induced clones showed marked clonal contraction. Small numbers of convalescent patients limited the study. It also lacked early post-infection timepoints.

This CDR3 is 15 amino acids long. Germline loops: CDR1 LNHNV, CDR2 YYDKDF (reference sequence). The ends were cut back, 1 base at V and 5 bases at J, with 11 bases in the middle. As to this clone: Antigen unknown.

Using immunoSEQ multiplex PCR, the repertoire was profiled, and TCRdb retains in-frame clones only, with some absent. The top ten hold 3.5% to 4.5% of the sample, which has some 68,000 clones, approximately 70% seen once. Prior to sequencing, the ViraFEST assay stimulated PBMC with viral peptide pools, which expanded the antigen-specific CD4+ T cells. The culture ran for approximately 9 days before CD4+ T cells were isolated. In the vaccine recipients, nucleocapsid antibodies were negative and there was no prior SARS-CoV-2 infection. Culturing of two million PBMC per well took place with approximately 10 IU/ml IL-2 and 9.5 to 10 ug/ml peptides.

The clonotype comes from a human donor who received a COVID-19 vaccine. Sequences were derived from CD4+ T cells from PBMCs cultured with HCoV-OC43 spike peptides, sampled before COVID-19 vaccination. Indicated subset: HCoV-OC43 spike overlapping peptide pool stimulation. This rearrangement joins TRBV15 to TRBJ1-4; D unresolved. The CDR3 is CATSRGPGKNEKLFF. CDR3 nucleotides: TGTGCCACCAGCAGAGGGCCAGGAAAAAATGAAAAACTGTTTTTT.